The source of this T cell receptor beta chain is a study of technical replicates of blood from a few donors. Repertoires were generated with immunoSEQ multiplex PCR, while TCRdb's copy carries only in-frame clones and drops some. The sample includes tens of thousands of clones, roughly 90% of them seen just once. Trimming shortened V by 7 bases and J by 4 bases, and 20 bases separated the two germline ends. This CDR3 region has 15 residues. Looked up from germline, CDR1 is SGDLS and CDR2 is YYNGEE. The sequence was obtained from a human donor in good health. Some clones in this sample may be carry-over from other donors' samples. Material for sequencing was PBMCs. The chain uses TRBV9 and TRBJ2-5; D is perhaps TRBD2 (5 bases). CDR3 protein: CASASYTGGRETQYF. CDR3 bases: TGTGCCAGCGCGTCCTATACTGGTGGGAGAGAGACCCAGTACTTC.